The T cell receptor (beta chain) under discussion was sequenced for a study of Graves' ophthalmopathy and Graves' hyperthyroidism. The study amplified TCR beta CDR3 regions using RNA transcripts. RT-PCR with HTBI primers came first, then second-round multiplex PCR. TCRdb analysed the multiplex PCR reads with MiXCR anew, one entry per CDR3 protein. The top ten clones hold around 3% of a sample with approximately 640,000 distinct CDR3 sequences, roughly 41% of them seen once. Exclusion criteria comprised other autoimmune diseases, uncontrolled infections, pregnancy or lactation in patients. Clinicians diagnosed using symptoms, serum thyroxine, TRAb, thyroid ultrasound and orbital computed tomography. PBMCs were obtained from about 10 ml of fresh peripheral blood. V lost 6 bases, J lost 1 base, and 11 bases stayed unmatched. The CDR3 totals 17 residues. Looked up from germline, CDR1 is WSHSY and CDR2 is SAAADI.

V and J are TRBV10-2 and TRBJ2-5, with 10 positions matching TRBD2. This clonotype was obtained from an adult man with Graves' ophthalmopathy. Sequencing used peripheral blood. The chain's CDR3 is CASSFNPSGGPQETQYF. The DNA of the CDR3 is TGCGCCAGCAGCTTTAATCCTAGCGGGGGCCCCCAAGAGACCCAGTACTTC.